Listed below are T cell receptor beta chains from one sample, sequenced in a study of cytomegalovirus exposure and HLA in healthy donors. Produced via immunoSEQ multiplex PCR; TCRdb's table is partial and in-frame only. Among fewer than 200,000 clones listed, around 86% were seen once. Material: PBMCs. The receptors shown here come from a girl aged 2-10 years in good health and CMV-seropositive. The CDR3 runs from the conserved cysteine through the conserved F or W. The D gene is left open where the match is weak. Clone size appears in some rows only: once, few, many, or a class for an expanded clone.

>TRBV11-3|TRBD2|TRBJ2-1|19|.
CASSLDLSGTSGTHNEQFF
TGTGCCAGCAGCTTAGATCTTAGCGGGACTAGCGGGACCCACAATGAGCAGTTCTTC
>TRBV5-6|.|TRBJ1-1|15|.
CASSLDTGRGTEAFF
TGTGCCAGCAGCTTGGATACAGGGAGGGGGACTGAAGCTTTCTTT
>TRBV29-1|.|TRBJ2-5|11|.
CSVDLQETQYF
TGCAGCGTTGACTTACAAGAGACCCAGTACTTC
>TRBV28|TRBD2|TRBJ2-7|16|.
CASSAPASGASYEQYF
TGTGCCAGCAGCGCTCCCGCTAGCGGGGCTTCCTACGAGCAGTACTTC
>TRBV5-4|TRBD2|TRBJ2-1|15|.
CASSLSSGGYNEQFF
TGTGCCAGCAGCTTGAGTAGCGGGGGATACAATGAGCAGTTCTTC
>TRBV28|TRBD2|TRBJ2-1|13|.
CASSPLEGGEQFF
TGTGCCAGCAGTCCTCTAGAGGGAGGGGAGCAGTTCTTC
>TRBV7-6|.|TRBJ2-1|15|.
CASSLSGVAYNEQFF
TGTGCCAGCAGCTTATCGGGAGTCGCCTACAATGAGCAGTTCTTC
>TRBV28|.|TRBJ2-7|15|.
CASSLARTGNHEQYF
TGTGCCAGCAGTTTAGCCCGCACAGGGAACCACGAGCAGTACTTC
>TRBV30|.|TRBJ1-3|14|.
CAWSGGRSGNTIYF
TGTGCCTGGAGCGGTGGTAGATCTGGAAACACCATATATTTT
>TRBV5-1|.|TRBJ2-5|15|.
CASSLSAPRPEWQYF
TGCGCCAGCAGCTTGTCAGCGCCGCGGCCCGAATGGCAGTACTTC
>TRBV19|TRBD2|TRBJ2-3|16|.
CASSPRLAGVPDTQYF
TGTGCCAGTAGTCCGCGACTAGCGGGAGTCCCAGATACGCAGTATTTT
>TRBV5-4|TRBD2|TRBJ2-2|17|.
CASSSRRTSGRTGELFF
TGTGCCAGCAGCTCAAGAAGGACTAGCGGGAGAACCGGGGAGCTGTTTTTT
>TRBV11-2|TRBD1|TRBJ2-2|14|.
CASSLTTGPGELFF
TGTGCCAGCAGCCTAACGACAGGGCCCGGGGAGCTGTTTTTT
>TRBV7-3|.|TRBJ1-3|16|.
CASSPAGGEAGNTIYF
TGTGCCAGCAGCCCGGCCGGGGGGGAAGCCGGAAACACCATATATTTT
>TRBV28|.|TRBJ1-1|14|.
CASRPTGLNTEAFF
TGTGCCAGCCGCCCAACAGGGCTGAACACTGAAGCTTTCTTT
>TRBV30|.|TRBJ2-3|13|.
CAWSRRERDTQYF
TGTGCCTGGAGCCGACGGGAAAGGGATACGCAGTATTTT
>TRBV27|TRBD2|TRBJ2-5|15|.
CASTLPGLALETQYF
TGTGCCAGCACCTTACCGGGACTAGCGTTAGAGACCCAGTACTTC
>TRBV5-5|.|TRBJ2-6|15|.
CASSSGVSGANVLTF
TGTGCCAGCAGCTCGGGTGTCTCTGGGGCCAACGTCCTGACTTTC
>TRBV30|.|TRBJ1-1|13|few
CAWSAIRGAEAFF
TGTGCCTGGAGTGCGATCAGGGGTGCTGAAGCTTTCTTT
>TRBV30|TRBD1|TRBJ2-2|14|.
CAWSGTGYTGELFF
TGTGCCTGGAGTGGGACAGGGTACACCGGGGAGCTGTTTTTT